The rows below give T cell receptor beta chains drawn from one sample of a study of blood T cell repertoires in COVID-19. Measured with immunoSEQ multiplex PCR; TCRdb has only the in-frame clones, and not every one. The profile shows about 240,000 clones, approximately 83% of them singletons. Material: PBMCs or T cells enriched from blood (not recorded which). The receptors come from a woman between 40 and 50 years old who had been exposed to COVID-19. The CDR3 runs from the conserved cysteine through the conserved F or W. D genes are given only for firm matches. Rows give clone size only sometimes, using once, few, many, or a class for an expanded clone.

V	D	size	J	CDR3	DNA
TRBV5-4	TRBD1	NA	TRBJ1-2	CARRQGDTNYGYTF	TGTGCCAGAAGACAGGGTGATACTAACTATGGCTACACCTTC
TRBV19	TRBD2	NA	TRBJ2-2	CASSIRREGTGELFF	TGTGCCAGTAGTATTAGGCGGGAGGGCACCGGGGAGCTGTTTTTT
TRBV6-1	TRBD2	NA	TRBJ2-4	CASSEGGRAKNIQYF	TGTGCCAGCAGTGAAGGCGGGAGAGCCAAAAACATTCAGTACTTC
TRBV9	TRBD1	NA	TRBJ2-1	CASSGDRGYRNEQFF	TGTGCCAGCAGCGGTGACAGGGGGTACCGCAATGAGCAGTTCTTC
TRBV9	NA	once	TRBJ1-4	CASSLWGATNEKLFF	TGTGCCAGCAGCCTCTGGGGAGCAACTAATGAAAAACTGTTTTTT
TRBV7-8	NA	few	TRBJ1-3	CASSSGVGNTIYF	TGTGCCAGCAGCTCAGGGGTTGGAAACACCATATATTTT
TRBV4-2	NA	NA	TRBJ2-3	CASSPSTIRTDTQYF	TGTGCCAGCAGCCCGAGCACTATCCGCACAGATACGCAGTATTTT
TRBV5-6	TRBD2	NA	TRBJ2-1	CASSLAGSGGSLYNEQFF	TGTGCCAGCAGCTTGGCAGGCAGCGGGGGGTCCCTTTACAATGAGCAGTTCTTC
TRBV28	NA	NA	TRBJ1-1	CASSLEEGGAEAFF	TGTGCCAGCAGTTTAGAGGAGGGAGGGGCTGAAGCTTTCTTT
TRBV7-9	NA	few	TRBJ1-2	CASGGSYGYTF	TGTGCGAGTGGGGGGAGCTATGGCTACACCTTC
TRBV18	TRBD1	NA	TRBJ2-1	CASSPANGQAYNEQFF	TGTGCCAGCTCACCAGCGAATGGACAGGCCTACAATGAGCAGTTCTTC
TRBV9	NA	NA	TRBJ1-2	CASTPDRTGGYTF	TGTGCCAGCACCCCGGACAGAACTGGTGGCTACACCTTC
TRBV6-5	NA	few	TRBJ1-6	CASRGVSSYNSPLHF	TGTGCCAGCAGAGGGGTTAGCTCCTATAATTCACCCCTCCACTTT
TRBV11-2	NA	few	TRBJ1-3	CASSSGAANSGNTIYF	TGTGCCAGCAGCTCTGGGGCGGCTAACTCTGGAAACACCATATATTTT
TRBV19	NA	NA	TRBJ1-4	CASRNTGITNEKLFF	TGTGCCAGTAGAAATACAGGGATAACTAATGAAAAACTGTTTTTT
TRBV7-2	TRBD2	NA	TRBJ2-7	CASRGGEGPYEQYF	TGTGCCAGCAGGGGGGGGGAGGGGCCCTACGAGCAGTACTTC
TRBV18	TRBD2	NA	TRBJ2-1	CASSPLHETSGGAEQFF	TGTGCCAGCTCACCCTTGCACGAGACTAGCGGGGGGGCTGAGCAGTTCTTC
TRBV4-2	NA	NA	TRBJ1-4	CASSQDVGGGTTNEKLFF	TGTGCCAGCAGCCAAGATGTAGGGGGTGGGACAACTAATGAAAAACTGTTTTTT
TRBV7-8	NA	few	TRBJ2-1	CASSFETVAYNEQFF	TGTGCCAGCAGCTTCGAGACAGTAGCCTACAATGAGCAGTTCTTC
TRBV24-1	TRBD1	NA	TRBJ2-2	CATSDGQGLTGELFF	TGTGCCACCAGTGACGGACAGGGACTCACCGGGGAGCTGTTTTTT
TRBV7-6	NA	few	TRBJ1-2	CASSPAVLSANANYGYTF	TGTGCCAGCAGCCCAGCGGTCTTATCCGCGAACGCTAACTATGGCTACACCTTC
TRBV24-1	NA	NA	TRBJ1-1	CATHTTPNTEAFF	TGTGCCACCCACACCACGCCGAACACTGAAGCTTTCTTT
TRBV7-2	TRBD2	NA	TRBJ2-5	CASSLVTSGGAGGTQYF	TGTGCCAGCAGCTTAGTTACTAGCGGGGGGGCTGGAGGGACCCAGTACTTC
TRBV27	NA	once	TRBJ1-2	CASSRSRDSNNYGYTF	TGTGCCAGCAGTCGCTCCCGTGACAGCAATAACTATGGCTACACCTTC
TRBV5-1	NA	NA	TRBJ2-7	CASSVGGGPYEQYF	TGCGCCAGCAGCGTGGGCGGGGGCCCCTACGAGCAGTACTTC
TRBV19	NA	NA	TRBJ1-2	CASSPQGVGGYTF	TGTGCCAGTAGTCCACAGGGAGTGGGTGGCTACACCTTC